Listed below are T cell receptor beta chains from one sample, sequenced in a study of blood T cells in healthy people across ages. TCRdb independently ran MiXCR on the 5' RACE reads; one entry per CDR3 protein. The table includes about 970,000 distinct CDR3 sequences, roughly 51% detected once. Sequencing was carried out using blood. Source of these receptors: a woman aged 60 to 75 in good health. CDR3s include the opening cysteine and the closing phenylalanine or tryptophan. Each record gives: CDR3 length, D gene, J gene, V gene, clone size, CDR3 protein, CDR3 DNA. D genes are given only for firm matches. Size is stated for part of the rows, as once, few or many counts, or as a class when the clone is expanded.

15 TRBD2 TRBJ2-7 TRBV27 NA CASSLIAGASYGQYF TGTGCCAGCAGTTTAATAGCGGGAGCCTCCTACGGGCAGTACTTC
15 NA TRBJ1-4 TRBV18 few CASSRAGATNEKLFF TGTGCCAGCTCACGGGCAGGAGCAACTAATGAAAAACTGTTTTTT
14 NA TRBJ1-1 TRBV16 NA CASSQAGGVTEAFF TGTGCCAGCAGCCAAGCCGGCGGAGTCACTGAAGCTTTCTTT
15 NA TRBJ2-6 TRBV7-8 few CASSEAVSGANVLTF TGTGCCAGCAGCGAAGCGGTCTCTGGGGCCAACGTCCTGACTTTC
12 NA TRBJ2-5 TRBV2 NA CASRETGPAQYF TGTGCCAGCAGAGAGACAGGCCCCGCGCAGTACTTC
14 TRBD2 TRBJ2-3 TRBV7-2 many CASRRAGETDTQYF TGTGCCAGCAGACGGGCGGGAGAGACAGATACGCAGTATTTT
15 NA TRBJ1-4 TRBV7-2 NA CASSSGQWVGEKLFF TGTGCCAGCAGCTCAGGGCAATGGGTCGGTGAAAAACTGTTTTTT
15 TRBD2 TRBJ2-2 TRBV6-5 NA CASSRTSGTAGELFF TGTGCCAGCAGCCGGACTAGCGGGACCGCCGGGGAGCTGTTTTTT
13 NA TRBJ2-7 TRBV27 NA CASRRSETYEQYF TGTGCCAGTCGGAGGAGTGAAACCTACGAGCAGTACTTC
13 TRBD1 TRBJ1-4 TRBV29-1 few CSGQGGQNEKLFF TGCAGCGGTCAGGGGGGCCAAAATGAAAAACTGTTTTTT
14 NA TRBJ2-7 TRBV5-1 NA CASSLISGRGEQYF TGCGCCAGCAGCTTGATAAGCGGTCGTGGCGAGCAGTACTTC
15 NA TRBJ2-7 TRBV6-2/TRBV6-3 NA CASSYSRTDYYEQYF TGTGCCAGCAGTTACTCGCGGACAGACTACTACGAGCAGTACTTC
15 TRBD2 TRBJ2-7 TRBV9 NA CASSVSGAAYNEQYF TGTGCCAGCAGCGTTAGCGGGGCCGCCTACAATGAGCAGTACTTC
14 TRBD2 TRBJ2-5 TRBV5-1 NA CASSTGLAQETQYF TGCGCCAGCAGCACCGGACTAGCCCAAGAGACCCAGTACTTC
15 TRBD2 TRBJ2-5 TRBV5-1 few CASTKRAGTQETQYF TGCGCCAGCACCAAACGAGCGGGGACCCAAGAGACCCAGTACTTC
13 NA TRBJ2-3 TRBV7-2 NA CASDTRPPDTQYF TGTGCCAGCGATACAAGACCTCCAGATACGCAGTATTTT
15 NA TRBJ2-7 TRBV28 few CASSSLPSSYNEQYF TGTGCCAGCAGTTCCCTACCTAGCTCCTACAATGAGCAGTACTTC
17 TRBD1 TRBJ1-1 TRBV12-3/TRBV12-4 NA CASGHPQDRVRNTEAFF TGTGCCAGCGGTCATCCCCAGGACAGGGTAAGGAACACTGAAGCTTTCTTT
12 NA TRBJ2-7 TRBV20-1 once CRAGTETYEQYF TGCAGGGCCGGCACAGAGACCTACGAGCAGTACTTC
14 NA TRBJ2-7 TRBV10-3 NA CAISDVGKRYEQYF TGTGCCATCAGTGATGTGGGGAAGCGATACGAGCAGTACTTC
14 TRBD2 TRBJ2-5 TRBV19 NA CASSIRLAGYKQYF TGTGCCAGTAGTATCCGACTAGCGGGATACAAGCAGTACTTC
12 TRBD2 TRBJ2-3 TRBV7-2 few CASSFSGNAQYF TGTGCCAGCAGCTTTAGCGGGAATGCGCAGTATTTT
16 NA TRBJ1-1 TRBV29-1 once CSGSAYSSGENTEAFF TGCAGCGGCAGTGCCTACTCCTCGGGAGAGAACACTGAAGCTTTCTTT
16 TRBD1 TRBJ2-1 TRBV6-2/TRBV6-3 few CASCKAGQGKLDEQFF TGTGCCAGCTGCAAGGCGGGACAGGGAAAATTGGATGAGCAGTTCTTC
12 NA TRBJ2-5 TRBV20-1 few CSASTWLETQYF TGCAGTGCTAGTACGTGGTTGGAGACCCAGTACTTC
15 NA TRBJ2-5 TRBV5-1 few CASSLVGRNQETQYF TGCGCCAGCAGCTTGGTTGGCAGAAACCAAGAGACCCAGTACTTC
16 NA TRBJ1-1 TRBV29-1 NA CSALPGVGRMNTEAFF TGCAGCGCCCTACCGGGGGTGGGGAGGATGAACACTGAAGCTTTCTTT
14 NA TRBJ2-1 TRBV20-1 NA CSAENGIGVNEQFF TGCAGTGCTGAGAACGGGATTGGGGTAAATGAGCAGTTCTTC
21 NA TRBJ2-3 TRBV11-1 few CASSLYRGNPSRVSLRGTQYF TGTGCCAGCAGCTTATACCGGGGTAATCCCTCGCGAGTTTCTCTCAGAGGTACGCAGTATTTT
15 TRBD1 TRBJ2-7 TRBV28 few CASTPTGGAFYEQYF TGTGCCAGCACTCCTACAGGGGGCGCTTTCTACGAGCAGTACTTC
16 TRBD1 TRBJ2-7 TRBV12-3/TRBV12-4 few CASSPRSRQGTDEQYF TGTGCCAGCAGTCCGCGGTCACGACAGGGCACGGACGAGCAGTACTTC
15 NA TRBJ2-7 TRBV27 NA CASSFPGTKTYEQYF TGTGCCAGCAGTTTCCCCGGGACAAAAACCTACGAGCAGTACTTC
12 TRBD1 TRBJ2-1 TRBV13 NA CASSKGGVEQFF TGTGCCAGCAGCAAAGGGGGCGTCGAGCAGTTCTTC
17 NA TRBJ2-7 TRBV7-8 few CASSLEPTVYIAYEQYF TGTGCCAGCAGCTTAGAGCCGACAGTTTACATCGCCTACGAGCAGTACTTC
20 NA TRBJ2-3 TRBV18 NA CASSPTGRPLRLLSTDTQYF TGTGCCAGCTCACCAACCGGACGGCCCCTACGCCTCCTTAGCACAGATACGCAGTATTTT
17 NA TRBJ2-1 TRBV6-2/TRBV6-3 NA CASSLGLQVTFHNEQFF TGTGCCAGCAGTTTGGGACTCCAGGTTACATTTCACAATGAGCAGTTCTTC
15 NA TRBJ2-7 TRBV6-1 once CASPRARAFYNEQYF TGTGCCAGCCCTCGGGCGCGGGCGTTTTACAATGAGCAGTACTTC
14 NA TRBJ2-7 TRBV10-3 few CAISEGLSLYEQYF TGTGCCATCAGTGAGGGACTATCCCTCTACGAGCAGTACTTC
15 NA TRBJ1-4 TRBV20-1 NA CSAREGARANEKLFF TGCAGTGCTAGAGAGGGGGCCAGGGCAAATGAAAAACTGTTTTTT
14 TRBD1 TRBJ2-5 TRBV7-7 NA CASSLQGKGETQYF TGTGCCAGCAGCCTACAGGGGAAGGGAGAGACCCAGTACTTC
13 NA TRBJ1-5 TRBV27 few CASAGGYIQPQHF TGTGCCAGCGCTGGCGGATACATTCAGCCCCAGCATTTT
18 TRBD2 TRBJ2-7 TRBV6-1 NA CASSQVRGLAGPFRGQYF TGTGCCAGCAGCCAAGTACGGGGACTAGCGGGACCTTTTAGGGGGCAGTACTTC